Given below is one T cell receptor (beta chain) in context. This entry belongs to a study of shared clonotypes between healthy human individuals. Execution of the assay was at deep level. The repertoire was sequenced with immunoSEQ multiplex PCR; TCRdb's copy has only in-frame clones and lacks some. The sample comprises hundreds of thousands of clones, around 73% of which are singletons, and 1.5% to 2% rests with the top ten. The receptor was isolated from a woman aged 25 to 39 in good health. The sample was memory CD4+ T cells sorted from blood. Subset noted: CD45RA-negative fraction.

The CDR3 bases are TGTGCCAGCAGGACAGTTGGGGGGGAGGCGAACACCGGGGAGCTGTTTTTT. Translating it yields CASRTVGGEANTGELFF. This rearrangement joins TRBV25-1 to TRBJ2-2; TRBD2 aligns across 7 bases. Germline V CDR1 and CDR2: MGHDK, SYGVNS. The CDR3 loop spans 17 amino acids. Unmatched junction bases numbered 10, after V lost 6 bases and J lost 0 bases.